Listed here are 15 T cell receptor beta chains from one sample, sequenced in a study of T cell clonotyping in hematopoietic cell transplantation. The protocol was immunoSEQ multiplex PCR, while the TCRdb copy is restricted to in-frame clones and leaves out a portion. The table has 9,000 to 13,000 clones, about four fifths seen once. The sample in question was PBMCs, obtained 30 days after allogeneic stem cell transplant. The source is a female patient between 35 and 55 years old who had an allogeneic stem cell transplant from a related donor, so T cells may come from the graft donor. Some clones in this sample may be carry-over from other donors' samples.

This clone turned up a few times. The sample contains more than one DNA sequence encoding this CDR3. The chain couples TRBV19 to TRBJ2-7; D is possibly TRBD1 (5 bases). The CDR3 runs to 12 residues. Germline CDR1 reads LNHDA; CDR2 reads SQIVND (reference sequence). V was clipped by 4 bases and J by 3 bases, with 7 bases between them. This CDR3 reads CASSRQGYEQYF. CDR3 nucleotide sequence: TGTGCCAGTAGTAGGCAGGGCTACGAGCAGTACTTC. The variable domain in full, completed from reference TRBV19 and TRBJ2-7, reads DGGITQSPKYLFRKEGQNVTLSCEQNLNHDAMYWYRQDPGQGLRLIYYSQIVNDFQKGDIAEGYSVSREKKESFPLTVTSAQKNPTAFYLCASSRQGYEQYFGPGTRLTVT.

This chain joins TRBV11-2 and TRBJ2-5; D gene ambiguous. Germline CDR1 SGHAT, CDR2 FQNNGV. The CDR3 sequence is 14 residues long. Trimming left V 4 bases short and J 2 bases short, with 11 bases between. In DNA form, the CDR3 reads TGTGCCAGCAGCTCATCATCGTTTCAAGAGACCCAGTACTTC. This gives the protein CASSSSSFQETQYF.

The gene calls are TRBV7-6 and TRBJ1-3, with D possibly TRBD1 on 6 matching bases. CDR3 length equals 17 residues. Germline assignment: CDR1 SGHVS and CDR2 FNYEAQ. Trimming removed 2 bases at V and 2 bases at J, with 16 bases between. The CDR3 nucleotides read TGTGCCAGCAGCTTACCCGGCCTCCAGGGGACTGGAAACACCATATATTTT. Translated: CASSLPGLQGTGNTIYF.

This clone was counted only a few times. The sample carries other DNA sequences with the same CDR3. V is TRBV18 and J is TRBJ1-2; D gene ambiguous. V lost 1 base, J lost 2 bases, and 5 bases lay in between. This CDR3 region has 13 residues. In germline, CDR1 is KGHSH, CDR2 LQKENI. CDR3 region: CASSPQGNYGYTF. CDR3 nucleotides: TGTGCCAGCTCACCACAGGGCAACTATGGCTACACCTTC.

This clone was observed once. The CDR3 sequence: CSVDLALSSYNEQFF. The DNA of the CDR3 is TGCAGCGTTGACCTCGCGTTAAGCTCCTACAATGAGCAGTTCTTC. This chain uses TRBV29-1 with TRBJ2-1; D unresolved. CDR3 length equals 15 residues. V lost 3 bases and J 0 bases, leaving 12 bases between the germline ends. Germline V gene data show CDR1 as SQVTM and CDR2 as ANQGSEA.

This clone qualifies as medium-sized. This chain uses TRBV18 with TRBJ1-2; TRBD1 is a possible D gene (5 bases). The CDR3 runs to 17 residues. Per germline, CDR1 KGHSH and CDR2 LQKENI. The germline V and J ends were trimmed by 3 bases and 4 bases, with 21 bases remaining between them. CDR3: CASSPLHKGLDVYGYTF. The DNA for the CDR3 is TGTGCCAGCTCACCTCTCCACAAGGGACTTGATGTCTATGGCTACACCTTC.

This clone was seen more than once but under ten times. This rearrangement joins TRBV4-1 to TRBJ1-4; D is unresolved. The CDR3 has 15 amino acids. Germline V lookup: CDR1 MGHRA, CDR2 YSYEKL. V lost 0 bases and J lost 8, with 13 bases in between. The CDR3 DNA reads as TGCGCCAGCAGCCAAGAATCCTCTCATCGGGAAAAACTGTTTTTT. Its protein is CASSQESSHREKLFF.

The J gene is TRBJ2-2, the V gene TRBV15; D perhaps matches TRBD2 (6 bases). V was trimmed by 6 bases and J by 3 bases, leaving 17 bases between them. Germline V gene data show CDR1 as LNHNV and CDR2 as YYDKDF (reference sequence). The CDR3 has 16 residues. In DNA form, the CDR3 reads TGTGCCACCAGACTGTTAATTACGGGGGACACCGGGGAGCTGTTTTTT. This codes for CATRLLITGDTGELFF.

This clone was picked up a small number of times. CDR3 DNA sequence: TGTGCCAGCAGCTTAGTTCCGGGACAGTTCACCGGGGAGCTGTTTTTT. Encoded protein: CASSLVPGQFTGELFF. The chain joins TRBV7-7 to TRBJ2-2; TRBD1 matches 7 bases. This CDR3 is built from 16 residues. Germline V gene lookup returns CDR1 SSHAT and CDR2 FNYEAQ (reference sequence). Unmatched junction bases numbered 6, after V lost 1 base and J lost 4 bases.

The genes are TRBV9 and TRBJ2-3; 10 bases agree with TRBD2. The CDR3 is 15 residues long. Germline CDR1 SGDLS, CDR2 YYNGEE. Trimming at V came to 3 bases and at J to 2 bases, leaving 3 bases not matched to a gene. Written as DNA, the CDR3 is TGTGCCAGCAGCGCACTAGCGGGACACACAGATACGCAGTATTTT. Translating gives CASSALAGHTDTQYF.

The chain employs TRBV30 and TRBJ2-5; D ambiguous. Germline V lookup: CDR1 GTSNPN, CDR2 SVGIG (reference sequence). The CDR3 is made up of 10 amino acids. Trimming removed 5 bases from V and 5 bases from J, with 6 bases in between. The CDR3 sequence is CAWAKETQYF. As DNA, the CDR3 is TGTGCCTGGGCTAAGGAGACCCAGTACTTC.

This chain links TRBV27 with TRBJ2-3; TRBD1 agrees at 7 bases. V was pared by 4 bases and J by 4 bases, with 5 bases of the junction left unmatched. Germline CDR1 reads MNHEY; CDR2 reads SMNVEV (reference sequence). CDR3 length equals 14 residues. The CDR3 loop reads CASSSRGRPDTQYF. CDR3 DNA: TGTGCCAGCAGTTCTAGGGGGCGCCCAGATACGCAGTATTTT.

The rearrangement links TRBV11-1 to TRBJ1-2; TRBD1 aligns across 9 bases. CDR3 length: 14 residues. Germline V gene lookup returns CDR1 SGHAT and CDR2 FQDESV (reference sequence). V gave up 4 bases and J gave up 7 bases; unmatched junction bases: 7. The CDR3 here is CASSSGQGGIGYTF. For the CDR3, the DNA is TGTGCCAGCAGCTCGGGACAGGGTGGAATTGGCTACACCTTC.

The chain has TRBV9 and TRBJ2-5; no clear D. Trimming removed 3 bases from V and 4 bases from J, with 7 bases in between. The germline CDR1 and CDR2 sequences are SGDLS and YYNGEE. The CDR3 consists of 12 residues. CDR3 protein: CASSDSGETQYF. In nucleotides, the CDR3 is TGTGCCAGCAGCGACTCGGGAGAGACCCAGTACTTC. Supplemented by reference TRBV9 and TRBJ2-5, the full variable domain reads DSGVTQTPKHLITATGQRVTLRCSPRSGDLSVYWYQQSLDQGLQFLIQYYNGEERAKGNILERFSAQQFPDLHSELNLSSLELGDSALYFCASSDSGETQYFGPGTRLLVL.

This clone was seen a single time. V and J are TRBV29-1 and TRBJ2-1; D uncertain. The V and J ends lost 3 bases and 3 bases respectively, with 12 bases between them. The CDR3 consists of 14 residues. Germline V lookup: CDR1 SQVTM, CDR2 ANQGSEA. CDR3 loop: CSVELISHYNEQFF. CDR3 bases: TGCAGCGTTGAGTTGATTAGTCACTACAATGAGCAGTTCTTC.